This TCR beta chain appears in the sequencing data of a study of post-analysis software for immune sequencing data. This clonotype turned up a few times. Its antigen is still unknown. Each TCR beta cDNA library carried unique molecular identifiers. Each CDR3 protein is one row after TCRdb ran MiXCR on the PCR reads. The table records a few hundred thousand distinct CDR3 sequences, approximately 45% of them present only once. CDR1 is ENHRY, CDR2 SYGVKD, per germline. The CDR3 extends over 15 amino acids. Whole-study results and caveats: The study found TRBV5-6, TRBV5-1 and TRBV20-1 among a handful of TRBV segments more frequent in patients than controls.

This TCR derives from a girl under 18 with multiple sclerosis. V gene TRBV10-3 combines with J gene TRBJ2-7; D is possibly TRBD1 (6 bases). The J call may be faulty, since TRBJ2-5 better matches the DNA end. The specimen sequenced was blood. The CDR3 protein is CAIREGQYELETQYF. In DNA form, the CDR3 reads TGTGCCATCAGGGAAGGACAGTACGAACTGGAGACCCAGTACTTC.